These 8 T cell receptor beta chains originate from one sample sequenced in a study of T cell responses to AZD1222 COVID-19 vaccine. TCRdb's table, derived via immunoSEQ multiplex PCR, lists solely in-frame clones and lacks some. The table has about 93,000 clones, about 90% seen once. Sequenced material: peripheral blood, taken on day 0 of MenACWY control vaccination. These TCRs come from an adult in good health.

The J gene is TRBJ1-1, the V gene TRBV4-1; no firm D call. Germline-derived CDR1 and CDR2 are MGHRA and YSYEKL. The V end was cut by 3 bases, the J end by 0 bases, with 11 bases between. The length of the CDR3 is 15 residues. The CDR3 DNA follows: TGCGCCAGCAGCCAGTACCCTGCATTGAACACTGAAGCTTTCTTT. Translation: CASSQYPALNTEAFF.

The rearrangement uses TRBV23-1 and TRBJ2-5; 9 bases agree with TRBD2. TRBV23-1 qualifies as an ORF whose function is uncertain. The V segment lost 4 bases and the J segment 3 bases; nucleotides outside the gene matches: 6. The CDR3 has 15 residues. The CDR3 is CASSPPKRGEETQYF. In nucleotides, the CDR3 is TGCGCCAGCAGTCCCCCAAAGCGGGGGGAAGAGACCCAGTACTTC.

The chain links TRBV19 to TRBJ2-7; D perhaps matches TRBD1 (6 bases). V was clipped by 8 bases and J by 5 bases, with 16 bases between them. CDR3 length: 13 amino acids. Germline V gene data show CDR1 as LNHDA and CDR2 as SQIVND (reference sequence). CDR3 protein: CASAIQGTHEQYF. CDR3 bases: TGTGCCAGTGCGATCCAGGGGACGCACGAGCAGTACTTC.

CDR3 sequence: CASSIGSRTGVSEAFF. In DNA form, the CDR3 reads TGTGCCAGTAGTATAGGCTCGAGGACAGGGGTCTCTGAAGCTTTCTTT. The rearrangement joins TRBV19 to TRBJ1-1; 9 bases line up with TRBD1. Trimming at V came to 1 base and at J to 6 bases, leaving 9 bases not matched to a gene. The CDR3 contains 16 residues. Germline-derived CDR1 and CDR2 are LNHDA and SQIVND (reference sequence).

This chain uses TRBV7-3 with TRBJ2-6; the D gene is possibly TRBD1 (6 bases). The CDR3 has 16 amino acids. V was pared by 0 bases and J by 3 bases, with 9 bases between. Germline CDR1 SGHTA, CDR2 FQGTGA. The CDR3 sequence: CASSLTGGFGANVLTF. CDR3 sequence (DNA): TGTGCCAGCAGCTTAACAGGGGGTTTTGGGGCCAACGTCCTGACTTTC.

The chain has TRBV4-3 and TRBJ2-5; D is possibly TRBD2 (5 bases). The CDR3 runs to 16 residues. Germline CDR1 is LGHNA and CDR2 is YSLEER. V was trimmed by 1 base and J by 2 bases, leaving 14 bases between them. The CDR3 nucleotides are TGCGCCAGCAGCCAAGGTTCTTGGGAGCTACAAGAGACCCAGTACTTC. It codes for CASSQGSWELQETQYF.

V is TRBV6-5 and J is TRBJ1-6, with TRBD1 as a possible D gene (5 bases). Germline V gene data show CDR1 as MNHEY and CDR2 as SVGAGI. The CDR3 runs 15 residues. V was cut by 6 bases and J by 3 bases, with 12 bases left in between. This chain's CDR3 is CASSTTVFYNSPLHF. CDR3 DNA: TGTGCCAGCAGCACGACAGTCTTCTATAATTCACCCCTCCACTTT.

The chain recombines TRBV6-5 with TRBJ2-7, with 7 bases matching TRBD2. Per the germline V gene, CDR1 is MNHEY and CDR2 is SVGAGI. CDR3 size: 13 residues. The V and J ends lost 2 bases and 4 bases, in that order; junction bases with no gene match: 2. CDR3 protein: CASSYSGEYEQYF. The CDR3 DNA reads TGTGCCAGCAGTTACAGCGGGGAATACGAGCAGTACTTC.